This TCR beta chain derives from a study of cytomegalovirus exposure and HLA in healthy donors. Regarding this clone: Antigen specificity is unknown.

The CDR3 runs to 12 residues. CDR1 and CDR2 (germline): LGHNA, YNFKEQ. The V end lost 0 bases, the J end lost 10 bases, and 6 bases lay between the germline ends. Findings of the study overall: Researchers reported that a few CMV-associated chains were confirmed in vitro as CMV antigen-specific. Reported performance of the classifier showed diagnosis of cytomegalovirus status with high specificity and sensitivity. Later work associated 17,000 or so TCR beta sequences with HLA alleles at 0.05 false discovery rate.

13 Jbeta primers and 60 Vbeta primers were used for the PCR. Method: immunoSEQ multiplex PCR; TCRdb's copy keeps in-frame clones and lacks some. This repertoire includes about 150,000 clones. Input material: PBMCs. The V and J genes are TRBV4-2 and TRBJ1-4; D uncertain. This TCR came from a woman aged 50 to 65 in good health and CMV-seronegative. The DNA of the CDR3 is TGTGCCAGCAGCCAAGATCGGAGAAAACTGTTTTTT. Protein product: CASSQDRRKLFF.